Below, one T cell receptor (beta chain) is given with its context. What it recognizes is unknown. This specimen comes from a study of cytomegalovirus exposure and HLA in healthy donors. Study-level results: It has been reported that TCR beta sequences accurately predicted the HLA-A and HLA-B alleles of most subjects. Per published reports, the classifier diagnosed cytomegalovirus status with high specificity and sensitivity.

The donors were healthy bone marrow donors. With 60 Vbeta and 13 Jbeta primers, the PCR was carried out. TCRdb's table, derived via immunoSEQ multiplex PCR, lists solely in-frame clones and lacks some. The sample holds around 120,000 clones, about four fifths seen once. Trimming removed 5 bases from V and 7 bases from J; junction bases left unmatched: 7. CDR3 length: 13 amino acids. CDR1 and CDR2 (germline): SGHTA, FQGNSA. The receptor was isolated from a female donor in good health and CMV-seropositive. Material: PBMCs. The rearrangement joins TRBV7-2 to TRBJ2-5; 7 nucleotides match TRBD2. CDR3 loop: CASSRPTSSTQYF. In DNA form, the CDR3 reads TGTGCCAGCAGCCGCCCGACTAGCTCGACCCAGTACTTC.